These T cell receptor beta chains were read from a single sample in a study of PD-1 blockade in mismatch repair-deficient tumors. TCRdb's table, derived via immunoSEQ multiplex PCR, lists solely in-frame clones and lacks some. The table records some 100,000 clones, 70% to 85% of them present only once. The sample here was peripheral blood, taken around 8 months after starting pembrolizumab. These receptors all come from an adult with mismatch repair-deficient cancer. Both conserved end residues are part of each CDR3. A D gene is named only where the DNA matches it firmly. Clone size is given for some rows only: seen once, a few or many times, or a class if the clone is expanded.

clone size	V gene	D gene	J gene	CDR3 protein	CDR3 DNA
-	TRBV14	-	TRBJ1-2	CASSQGADYGYTF	TGTGCCAGCAGCCAAGGGGCGGACTATGGCTACACCTTC
-	TRBV6-4	TRBD2	TRBJ2-1	CASSDSTSGINYNEQFF	TGTGCCAGCAGTGACTCGACTAGCGGGATTAACTACAATGAGCAGTTCTTC
-	TRBV2	TRBD1	TRBJ1-5	CASSQDRTGGGQPQHF	TGTGCCAGCAGTCAAGACAGGACAGGGGGTGGACAGCCCCAGCATTTT
-	TRBV10-3	-	TRBJ2-7	CAISVSSAYEQYF	TGTGCCATCAGTGTTTCCTCAGCCTACGAGCAGTACTTC
-	TRBV6-1	-	TRBJ2-7	CASRHSYEQYF	TGTGCCAGCAGACACTCCTACGAGCAGTACTTC
-	TRBV11-3	TRBD2	TRBJ2-5	CASSLVPGGETQYF	TGTGCCAGCAGCTTAGTCCCGGGAGGAGAGACCCAGTACTTC
-	TRBV5-1	-	TRBJ1-1	CASSLRTVGAEAFF	TGCGCCAGCAGCCTCCGGACAGTAGGCGCTGAAGCTTTCTTT
-	TRBV4-3	-	TRBJ2-7	CASSQDWSTSSYEQYF	TGCGCCAGCAGCCAAGATTGGAGCACAAGCTCCTACGAGCAGTACTTC
medium-sized	TRBV11-3	TRBD2	TRBJ2-1	CASSLGGGSGGSYNEQFF	TGTGCCAGCAGCTTAGGTGGGGGCAGCGGGGGATCCTACAATGAGCAGTTCTTC
-	TRBV5-1	TRBD1	TRBJ2-5	CASSRGTGGEETQYF	TGCGCCAGCAGCAGGGGGACAGGGGGCGAAGAGACCCAGTACTTC
-	TRBV7-2	-	TRBJ2-1	CASSLPSLDEQFF	TGTGCCAGCAGCCTACCGTCACTGGATGAGCAGTTCTTC
-	TRBV7-9	TRBD1	TRBJ1-2	CASSSSTGGLNYGYTF	TGTGCCAGCAGCTCCTCCACAGGGGGTCTCAACTATGGCTACACCTTC
-	TRBV10-3	-	TRBJ1-4	CAMSQQPNEKLFF	TGTGCCATGTCTCAGCAACCTAATGAAAAACTGTTTTTT
-	TRBV7-2	-	TRBJ2-5	CASSLDGGNPRQYF	TGTGCCAGCAGCCTAGACGGCGGGAACCCTAGGCAGTACTTC
once	TRBV7-2	-	TRBJ2-7	CASSFEPRYEQYF	TGTGCCAGCAGCTTTGAGCCCCGATACGAGCAGTACTTC
once	TRBV7-2	-	TRBJ1-5	CASSLRASNQPQHF	TGTGCCAGCAGCTTAAGGGCCAGCAATCAGCCCCAGCATTTT
-	TRBV7-8	-	TRBJ2-7	CASSLDSGPNYEQYF	TGTGCCAGCAGCTTAGACAGCGGCCCAAACTACGAGCAGTACTTC
-	TRBV5-4	TRBD1	TRBJ1-2	CASSPEQGLRGYTF	TGTGCCAGCAGCCCCGAACAGGGGCTCCGTGGCTACACCTTC
many	TRBV6-5	-	TRBJ2-1	CASSSLQGSYNEQFF	TGTGCCAGCAGTTCCCTACAGGGAAGCTACAATGAGCAGTTCTTC
-	TRBV5-5	-	TRBJ1-1	CASSLHPNTEAFF	TGTGCCAGCAGCCTTCACCCGAACACTGAAGCTTTCTTT
-	TRBV30	TRBD2	TRBJ2-6	CAWSIGSGANVPTF	TGTGCCTGGAGTATTGGAAGCGGGGCCAACGTCCCGACTTTC
-	TRBV18	TRBD1	TRBJ1-2	CASSPGTGEASGYTF	TGTGCCAGCTCACCTGGGACAGGGGAAGCTAGTGGCTACACCTTC
-	TRBV2	-	TRBJ2-1	CASRERTPNEQFF	TGTGCCAGCAGGGAACGCACCCCCAATGAGCAGTTCTTC
-	TRBV27	TRBD1	TRBJ1-5	CASSLSRQGGQPQHF	TGTGCCAGCAGTTTATCGCGACAGGGCGGCCAGCCCCAGCATTTT
once	TRBV7-3	TRBD2	TRBJ2-1	CASSLTGGAYPAGGPFSYNEQFF	TGTGCCAGCAGCTTAACAGGGGGCGCGTATCCAGCGGGAGGGCCATTTTCCTACAATGAGCAGTTCTTC
-	TRBV6-6	-	TRBJ2-3	CASRGTGTDTQYF	TGTGCCAGCAGGGGGACGGGTACAGATACGCAGTATTTT
-	TRBV9	-	TRBJ2-1	CASSVATRNEQFF	TGTGCCAGCAGCGTAGCTACGCGGAATGAGCAGTTCTTC
few	TRBV5-1	-	TRBJ1-4	CASSFMGHSFSTNEKLFF	TGCGCCAGCAGCTTTATGGGACACTCTTTCTCAACTAATGAAAAACTGTTTTTT
-	TRBV5-4	-	TRBJ2-7	CASSPGGLGGYEQYF	TGTGCCAGCAGCCCCGGAGGGCTGGGGGGTTACGAGCAGTACTTC